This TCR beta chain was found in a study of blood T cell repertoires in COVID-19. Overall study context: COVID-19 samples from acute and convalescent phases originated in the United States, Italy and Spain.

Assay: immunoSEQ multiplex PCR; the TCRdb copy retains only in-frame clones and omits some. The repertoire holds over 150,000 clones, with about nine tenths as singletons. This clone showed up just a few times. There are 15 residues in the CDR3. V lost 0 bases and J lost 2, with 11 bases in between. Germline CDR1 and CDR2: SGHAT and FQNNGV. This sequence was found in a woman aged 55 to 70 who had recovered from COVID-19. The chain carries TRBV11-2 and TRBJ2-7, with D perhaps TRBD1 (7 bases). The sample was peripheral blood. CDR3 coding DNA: TGTGCCAGCAGCTTAGATCCAGGGGGGACCTACGAGCAGTACTTC. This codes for CASSLDPGGTYEQYF.